These 13 T cell receptor beta chains share one sample of origin, sequenced in a study of T cell repertoires in aging, cancer and after chemotherapy (dated by TCRdb to about 2019). Instead of sorted cells or RNA, genomic DNA extracted from peripheral blood served as the source for amplifying TCR beta rearrangements. For sequencing, an Illumina MiSeq was employed. Rearranged TRB sequences spanning V, D and J segments were amplified by multiplex touch-down PCR using a mixed TRB-A/B primer pool. TCRdb handled the public reads itself, with Q25 trimming in fastp and clone calling in MiXCR, and kept productive beta chains. Duplicate CDR3 protein sequences are folded into a single record with the most common DNA and genes. The sample table contains over 3,500 distinct CDR3 sequences; only one count was recorded for approximately 30% of them. The ten most abundant clones make up approximately 20% of the sample.

Sequencing was done on a sample of blood. The receptor set was obtained from a human donor with a solid tumor.

Worth noting for this clonotype: This could be a read error, since a much larger clone is one nucleotide away. A read error is likely, as this CDR3 ends without the conserved phenylalanine or tryptophan. The gene calls are TRBV12-3 or TRBV12-4 and TRBJ2-2, with D perhaps TRBD1 (6 bases). The CDR3 has 14 residues. Trimming took 6 bases from V and 6 from J, leaving 14 bases between them. Here the CDR3 DNA reads TGTGCCAGCAGCAGGGGTACGTCGGCCGGGGAGCTGTTTTTG. Its protein product is CASSRGTSAGELFL.

This clonotype was observed a handful of times. This chain joins TRBV5-1 and TRBJ1-3; D may be TRBD1 (6 bases). From germline, CDR1 is SGHRS and CDR2 YFSETQ. The V gene lost 1 base and the J gene lost 7 bases, with 24 bases spanning the gap. The CDR3 is 18 residues long. CDR3 region: CASSLTGSLGGSVNTIYF. The CDR3 nucleotides are TGCGCCAGCAGCTTGACCGGGTCGTTAGGGGGATCAGTCAACACCATATATTTT.

This clonotype is classed as large. The chain combines TRBV29-1 with TRBJ2-3, with a weak D call TRBD1 (5 bases). The V end lost 3 bases, the J end lost 2 bases, and 15 bases lay between the germline ends. CDR3 length: 15 residues. Germline V gives CDR1 SQVTM, CDR2 ANQGSEA. CDR3 loop: CSVDWGRTDTDTQYF. CDR3 nucleotide sequence: TGCAGCGTTGATTGGGGCAGAACAGACACAGATACGCAGTATTTT.

J is TRBJ2-6 and V is TRBV20-1, with D hard to call. The CDR3 is 14 residues long. The V and J ends lost 6 bases and 0 bases respectively, with 9 bases between them. The germline V gene has CDR1 DFQATT and CDR2 SNEGSKA (reference sequence). The CDR3 region has the DNA TGCAGTGCGCCAAAAGGCTCTGGGGCCAACGTCCTGACTTTC. The encoded protein is CSAPKGSGANVLTF.

V usage is TRBV12-3 or TRBV12-4 and J usage is TRBJ2-6, with 15 bases matching TRBD2. This CDR3 has 18 amino acids. V was pared by 6 bases and J by 0 bases, with 3 bases of the junction left unmatched. Here the CDR3 reads CASSGLAGGGSGANVLTF. The DNA for the CDR3 is TGTGCCAGCAGCGGACTAGCGGGAGGGGGCTCTGGGGCCAACGTCCTGACTTTC.

The chain uses TRBV6-1 and TRBJ2-3; 11 bases line up with TRBD2. Germline V gene data show CDR1 as MNHNS and CDR2 as SASEGT. V was pared by 10 bases and J by 0 bases, with 9 bases of the junction left unmatched. The CDR3 is made up of 16 amino acids. Written as DNA, the CDR3 is TGTGCCACCCTTCGGGGGACTAGCGGTAGCACAGATACGCAGTATTTT. It yields the protein CATLRGTSGSTDTQYF.

The CDR3 DNA sequence: TGTGCCAGCAGCGTAAGACAGGGGTTAAGGGCCGGGGAGCTGTTTTTT. Its translation is CASSVRQGLRAGELFF. The rearrangement joins TRBV12-3 or TRBV12-4 to TRBJ2-2; 8 bases agree with TRBD1. This CDR3 comprises 16 residues. V lost 6 bases to trimming and J lost 6 bases; unmatched junction nucleotides: 12.

This chain uses TRBV2 with TRBJ2-6, with unresolved D. The CDR3 totals 16 residues. The V end was cut by 6 bases, the J end by 0 bases, with 12 bases between. Looked up from germline, CDR1 is SNHLY and CDR2 is FYNNEI. In nucleotides, the CDR3 is TGTGCCAGCAGCGTTAGGTTTTTCTCTGGGGCCAACGTCCTGACTTTC. Translated: CASSVRFFSGANVLTF. Together with reference TRBV2 and TRBJ2-6, the CDR3 gives the full variable domain: EPEVTQTPSHQVTQMGQEVILRCVPISNHLYFYWYRQILGQKVEFLVSFYNNEISEKSEIFDDQFSVERPDGSNFTLKIRSTKLEDSAMYFCASSVRFFSGANVLTFGAGSRLTVL.

The chain links TRBV18 to TRBJ2-1; the D call may be TRBD1 or TRBD2 (5 bases each). The V and J ends lost 3 bases and 3 bases respectively, with 12 bases between them. From germline, CDR1 is KGHSH and CDR2 LQKENI. The CDR3 has 15 amino acids. CDR3: CASSPYWGSYNEQFF. The CDR3, as DNA: TGTGCCAGCTCACCGTATTGGGGGAGCTACAATGAGCAGTTCTTC.

This clonotype was seen just once. A junction end diverges from the germline sequence, so it may reflect a read error. The chain has TRBV29-1 and TRBJ2-3, with TRBD2 as a possible D gene (5 bases). Per the germline V gene, CDR1 is SQVTM and CDR2 is ANQGSEA. The CDR3 runs to 14 residues. CDR3 bases: TGCAGCGTTCGCCCTAACGGAGGCACAGATACACAGTATTTT. Its translation is CSVRPNGGTDTQYF.

This clonotype is medium-sized (0.01 to 0.1%). V and J are TRBV29-1 and TRBJ2-3; TRBD1 is a possible D gene (6 bases). This CDR3 region has 13 residues. In germline, CDR1 is SQVTM, CDR2 ANQGSEA. The ends were cut back, 3 bases at V and 5 bases at J, with 12 bases in the middle. The CDR3 DNA follows: TGCAGCGTTGATGGGCAGGGGTTAGATACGCAGTATTTT. Translated: CSVDGQGLDTQYF.

V usage is TRBV10-3 and J usage is TRBJ1-1; TRBD1 is a possible D gene (5 bases). The germline V gene has CDR1 ENHRY and CDR2 SYGVKD. Between the trimmed V and J ends, which lost 10 bases and 2 bases, there was a span of 14 bases. CDR3 length: 13 residues. The CDR3 region is CATLGGGNTEAFF. CDR3 coding DNA: TGTGCCACCCTAGGCGGGGGAAACACTGAAGCTTTCTTT.

V is TRBV30 and J is TRBJ2-7, with D possibly being TRBD1 or TRBD2 (6 bases each). This CDR3 has 15 residues. Germline loops: CDR1 GTSNPN, CDR2 SVGIG (reference sequence). V dropped 2 bases and J dropped 0 bases, with 14 bases sitting between them. Written as DNA, the CDR3 is TGTGCCTGGAGTCTACGGGGGCCCAGCTCCTACGAGCAGTACGTC. The encoded protein is CAWSLRGPSSYEQYV.